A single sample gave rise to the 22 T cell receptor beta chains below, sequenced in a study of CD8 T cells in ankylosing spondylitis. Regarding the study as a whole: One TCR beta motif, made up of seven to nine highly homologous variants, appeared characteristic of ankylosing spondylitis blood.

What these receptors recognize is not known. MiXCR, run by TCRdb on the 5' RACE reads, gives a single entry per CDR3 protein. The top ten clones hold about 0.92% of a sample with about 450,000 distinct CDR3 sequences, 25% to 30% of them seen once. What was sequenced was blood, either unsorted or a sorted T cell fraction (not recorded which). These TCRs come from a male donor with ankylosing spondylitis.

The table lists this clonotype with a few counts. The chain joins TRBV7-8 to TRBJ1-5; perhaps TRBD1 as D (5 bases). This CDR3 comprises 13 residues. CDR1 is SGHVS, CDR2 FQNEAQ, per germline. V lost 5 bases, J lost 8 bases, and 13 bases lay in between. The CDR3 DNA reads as TGTGCCAGCAGCCGACTAGGAGGGGAGCCCCAGCATTTT. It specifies CASSRLGGEPQHF.

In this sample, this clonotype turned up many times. The CDR3 coding sequence is TGCGCCAGCAGCTTGGCCGCAACTACCGGGGAGCTGTTTTTT. Translation: CASSLAATTGELFF. The chain employs TRBV5-1 and TRBJ2-2; D remains unclear. The CDR3 covers 14 residues. Germline CDR1 is SGHRS and CDR2 is YFSETQ. V lost 0 bases and J 5 bases, leaving 8 bases between the germline ends. Complete variable domain (other parts from reference TRBV5-1 and TRBJ2-2): KAGVTQTPRYLIKTRGQQVTLSCSPISGHRSVSWYQQTPGQGLQFLFEYFSETQRNKGNFPGRFSGRQFSNSRSEMNVSTLELGDSALYLCASSLAATTGELFFGEGSRLTVL.

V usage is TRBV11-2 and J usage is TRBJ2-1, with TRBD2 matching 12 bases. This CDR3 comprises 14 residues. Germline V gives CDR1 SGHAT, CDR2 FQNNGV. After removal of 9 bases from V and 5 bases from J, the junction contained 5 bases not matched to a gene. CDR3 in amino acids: CASRLAGVHNEQFF. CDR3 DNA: TGTGCCAGTCGACTAGCGGGAGTGCACAATGAGCAGTTCTTC.

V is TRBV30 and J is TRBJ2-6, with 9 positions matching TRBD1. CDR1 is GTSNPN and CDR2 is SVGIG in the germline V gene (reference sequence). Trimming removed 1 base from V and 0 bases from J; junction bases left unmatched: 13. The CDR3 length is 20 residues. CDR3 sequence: CAWSGTLTGGHLSGANVLTF. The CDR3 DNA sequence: TGTGCCTGGAGTGGGACACTTACAGGGGGCCACCTCTCTGGGGCCAACGTCCTGACTTTC.

CDR3 coding DNA: TGCGCCAGCAGCGTCGAAAGTGGAAACACCATATATTTT. Protein: CASSVESGNTIYF. This chain connects TRBV5-1 to TRBJ1-3; D gene ambiguous. V gave up 4 bases and J gave up 3 bases, with 8 bases separating them. CDR3 size: 13 residues. Germline CDR1 is SGHRS and CDR2 is YFSETQ.

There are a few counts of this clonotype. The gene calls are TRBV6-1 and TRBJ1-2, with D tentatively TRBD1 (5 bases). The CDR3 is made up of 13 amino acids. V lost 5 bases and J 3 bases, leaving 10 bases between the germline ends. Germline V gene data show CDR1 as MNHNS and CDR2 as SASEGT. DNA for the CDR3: TGTGCCAGCAGTCGGGACGGGTACTATGGCTACACCTTC. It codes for CASSRDGYYGYTF.

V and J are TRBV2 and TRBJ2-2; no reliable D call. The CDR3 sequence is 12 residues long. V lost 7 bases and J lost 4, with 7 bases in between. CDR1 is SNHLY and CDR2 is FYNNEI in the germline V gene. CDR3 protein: CASKAATGELFF. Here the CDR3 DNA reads TGTGCCAGCAAGGCTGCCACCGGGGAGCTGTTTTTT.

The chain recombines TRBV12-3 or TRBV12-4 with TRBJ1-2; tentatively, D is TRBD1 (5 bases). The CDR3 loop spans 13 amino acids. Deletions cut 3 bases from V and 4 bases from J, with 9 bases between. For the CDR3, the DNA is TGTGCCAGCAGTTTTTTACAGGCCTATGGCTACACCTTC. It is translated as CASSFLQAYGYTF.

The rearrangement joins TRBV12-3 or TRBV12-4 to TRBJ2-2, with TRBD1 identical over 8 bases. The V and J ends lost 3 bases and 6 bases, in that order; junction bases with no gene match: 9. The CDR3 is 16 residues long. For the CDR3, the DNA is TGTGCCAGCAGTTTTAGGTGGACAGGGTATCCCGGGGAGCTGTTTTTT. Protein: CASSFRWTGYPGELFF.

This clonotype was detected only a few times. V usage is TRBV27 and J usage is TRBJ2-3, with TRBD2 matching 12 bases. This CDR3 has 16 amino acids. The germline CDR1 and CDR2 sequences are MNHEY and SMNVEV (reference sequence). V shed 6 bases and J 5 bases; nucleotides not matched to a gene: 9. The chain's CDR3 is CASSGTSGPGRDTQYF. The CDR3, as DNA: TGTGCCAGCAGCGGGACTAGCGGGCCGGGGAGAGATACGCAGTATTTT.

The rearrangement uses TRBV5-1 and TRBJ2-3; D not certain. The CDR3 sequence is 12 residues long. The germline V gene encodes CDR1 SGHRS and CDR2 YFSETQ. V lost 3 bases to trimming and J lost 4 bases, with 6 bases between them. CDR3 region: CASSWEADTQYF. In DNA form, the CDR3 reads TGCGCCAGCAGCTGGGAAGCAGATACGCAGTATTTT.

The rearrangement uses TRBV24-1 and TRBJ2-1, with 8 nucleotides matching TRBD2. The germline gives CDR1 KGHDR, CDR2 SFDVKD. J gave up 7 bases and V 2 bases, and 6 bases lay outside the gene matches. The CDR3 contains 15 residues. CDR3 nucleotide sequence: TGTGCCACCAGTGATTGGGGTAGCGGGAAAAATGAGCAGTTCTTC. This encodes CATSDWGSGKNEQFF.

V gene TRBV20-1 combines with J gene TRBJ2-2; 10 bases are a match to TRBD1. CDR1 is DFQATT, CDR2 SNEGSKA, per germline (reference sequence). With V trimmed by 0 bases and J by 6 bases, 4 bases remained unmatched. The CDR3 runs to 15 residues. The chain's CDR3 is CSARDWGTGAGELFF. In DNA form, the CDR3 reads TGCAGTGCTAGAGATTGGGGGACAGGGGCCGGGGAGCTGTTTTTT.

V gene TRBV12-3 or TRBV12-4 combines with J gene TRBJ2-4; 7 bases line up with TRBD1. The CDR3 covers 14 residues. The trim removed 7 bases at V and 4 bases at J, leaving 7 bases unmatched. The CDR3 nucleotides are TGTGCCAGCACCGACAGGGCAGGGAAAAACATTCAGTACTTC. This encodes CASTDRAGKNIQYF.

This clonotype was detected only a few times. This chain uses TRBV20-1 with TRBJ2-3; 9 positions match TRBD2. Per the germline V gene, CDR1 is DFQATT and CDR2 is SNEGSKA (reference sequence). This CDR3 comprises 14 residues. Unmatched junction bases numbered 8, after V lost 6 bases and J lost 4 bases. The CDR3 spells CSALDSGSSDTQYF. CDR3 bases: TGCAGTGCCCTCGATAGCGGGAGCTCAGATACGCAGTATTTT.

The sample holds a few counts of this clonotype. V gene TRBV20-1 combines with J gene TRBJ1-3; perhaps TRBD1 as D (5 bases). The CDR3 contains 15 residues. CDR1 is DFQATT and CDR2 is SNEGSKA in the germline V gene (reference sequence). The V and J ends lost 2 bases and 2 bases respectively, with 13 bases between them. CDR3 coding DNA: TGCAGTGCTAGATTCGCCGGGGGAACTGGAAACACCATATATTTT. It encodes CSARFAGGTGNTIYF.

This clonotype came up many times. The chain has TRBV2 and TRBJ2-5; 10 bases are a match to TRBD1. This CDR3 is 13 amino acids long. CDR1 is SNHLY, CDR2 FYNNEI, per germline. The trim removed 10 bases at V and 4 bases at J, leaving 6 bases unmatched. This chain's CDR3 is CATRQGAGETQYF. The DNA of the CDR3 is TGTGCCACCCGACAGGGGGCCGGAGAGACCCAGTACTTC.

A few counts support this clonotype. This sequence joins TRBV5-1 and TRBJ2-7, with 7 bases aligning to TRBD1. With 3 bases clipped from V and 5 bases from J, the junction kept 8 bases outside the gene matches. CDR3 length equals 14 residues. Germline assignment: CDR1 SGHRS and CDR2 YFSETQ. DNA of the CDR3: TGCGCCAGCAGCTCAACGGCAGGGGGTGACGAGCAGTACTTC. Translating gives CASSSTAGGDEQYF.

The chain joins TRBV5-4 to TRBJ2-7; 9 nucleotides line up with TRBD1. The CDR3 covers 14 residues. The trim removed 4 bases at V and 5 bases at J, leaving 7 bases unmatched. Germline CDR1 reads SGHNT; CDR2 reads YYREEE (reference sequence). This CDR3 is CASSLQTGGHEQYF. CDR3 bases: TGTGCCAGCAGCCTCCAGACAGGGGGTCACGAGCAGTACTTC.

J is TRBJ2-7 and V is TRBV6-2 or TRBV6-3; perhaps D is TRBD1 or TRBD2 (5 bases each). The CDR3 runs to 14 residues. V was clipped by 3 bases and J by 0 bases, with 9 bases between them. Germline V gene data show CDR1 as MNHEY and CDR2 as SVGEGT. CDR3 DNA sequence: TGTGCCAGCAGTTATGGGGACGGCTCCTACGAGCAGTACGTC. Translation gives CASSYGDGSYEQYV.

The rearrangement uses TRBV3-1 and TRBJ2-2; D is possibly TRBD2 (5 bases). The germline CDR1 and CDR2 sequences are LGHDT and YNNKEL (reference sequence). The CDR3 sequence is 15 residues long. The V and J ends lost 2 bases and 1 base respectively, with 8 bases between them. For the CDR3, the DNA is TGTGCCAGCAGCCAAAACGCGGGGAACACCGGGGAGCTGTTTTTT. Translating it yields CASSQNAGNTGELFF.

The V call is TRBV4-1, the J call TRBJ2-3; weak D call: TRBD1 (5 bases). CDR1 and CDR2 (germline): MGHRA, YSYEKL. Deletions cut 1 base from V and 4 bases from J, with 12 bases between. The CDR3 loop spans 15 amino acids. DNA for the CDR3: TGCGCCAGCAGCCAAGCCTGGCAGGGCCCAGATACGCAGTATTTT. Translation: CASSQAWQGPDTQYF.